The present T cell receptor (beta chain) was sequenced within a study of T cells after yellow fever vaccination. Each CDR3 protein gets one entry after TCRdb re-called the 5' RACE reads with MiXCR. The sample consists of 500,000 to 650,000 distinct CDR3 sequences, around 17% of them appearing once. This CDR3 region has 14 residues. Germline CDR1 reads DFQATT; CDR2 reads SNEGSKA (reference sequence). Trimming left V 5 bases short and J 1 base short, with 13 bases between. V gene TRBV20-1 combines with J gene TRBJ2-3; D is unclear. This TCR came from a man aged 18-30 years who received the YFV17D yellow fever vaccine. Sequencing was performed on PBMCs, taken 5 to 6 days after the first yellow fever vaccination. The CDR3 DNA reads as TGCAGTGCTCCCCCGGGTCGTCGCACAGATACGCAGTATTTT. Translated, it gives CSAPPGRRTDTQYF.